This T cell receptor beta chain was profiled in a study of cytomegalovirus exposure and HLA in healthy donors. General study points: For most TCR beta V segments, an earlier analysis put the productive rate at about 90% or about 30% of the time.

As to this clone: Its cognate antigen is unknown.

The PCR contained 60 Vbeta and 13 Jbeta primers. Sequencing used immunoSEQ multiplex PCR; TCRdb keeps in-frame clones, though not all of them. The table records 100,000 to 150,000 clones, less than 90% of them present only once. Between the trimmed V and J ends, which lost 5 bases and 0 bases, there was a span of 10 bases. Germline-derived CDR1 and CDR2 are MNHNS and SASEGT. This CDR3 is built from 14 residues. The chain combines TRBV6-1 with TRBJ1-1; D perhaps matches TRBD1 (6 bases). Sequencing used PBMCs. This TCR was recovered from a man between 18 and 35 years old in good health and CMV-seropositive. This CDR3 is CASSYTGMNTEAFF. The CDR3 nucleotides are TGTGCCAGCAGTTATACAGGGATGAACACTGAAGCTTTCTTT.